The 24 T cell receptor beta chains below all came from one sample that was sequenced in a study of Ad26.COV2.S vaccination and SARS-CoV-2 variants. TCRdb's table, derived via immunoSEQ multiplex PCR, lists solely in-frame clones and lacks some. The sample lists about 350,000 clones, around 90% occurring once. Treatment of the sample: roughly 18 received Ad26.COV2.S at low or high dose, single or two shots; several received placebo; per-sample allocation not given. The study sampled participants on day 63 after the first vaccine or placebo injection. Sequenced material: peripheral blood, taken in a trial of Ad26.COV2.S vaccine versus placebo. The receptors were gathered from a person between 18 and 60 years old who received the Ad26.COV2.S COVID-19 vaccine or a placebo.

This sequence joins TRBV6-1 and TRBJ1-2; TRBD1 matches at 8 bases. J lost 0 bases, V lost 4 bases, and 7 bases had no gene match. The CDR3 extends over 16 amino acids. The V gene's germline CDR1 is MNHNS and CDR2 SASEGT. The CDR3 spells CASSAGTGQANYGYTF. DNA for the CDR3: TGTGCCAGCAGTGCCGGGACAGGCCAAGCTAACTATGGCTACACCTTC.

The CDR3 region has the DNA TGCGCCAGCAGCTTCTTACCGGGACCGAACCAAGAGACCCAGTACTTC. Protein sequence: CASSFLPGPNQETQYF. The chain has TRBV5-1 and TRBJ2-5; D may be TRBD1 or TRBD2 (5 bases each). The CDR3 is 16 amino acids. Germline lookup yields CDR1 SGHRS and CDR2 YFSETQ. V was shortened by 2 bases and J by 0 bases, with 14 bases between the two germline ends.

The chain combines TRBV6-4 with TRBJ1-2, with D maybe TRBD1 (5 bases). In germline, CDR1 is MRHNA, CDR2 SNTAGT. This CDR3 spans 13 amino acids. The V gene lost 6 bases and the J gene lost 3 bases, with 11 bases spanning the gap. The CDR3 nucleotides are TGTGCCAGCAGACCAGGGAATGACTATGGCTACACCTTC. It translates to CASRPGNDYGYTF.

This clone is a singleton in its sample. The rearrangement joins TRBV5-8 to TRBJ1-2; D gene uncertain. Germline V gene data show CDR1 as SGHTS and CDR2 as YDEGEE. Trimming stripped 0 bases from V and 8 bases from J, with 20 bases between. CDR3 length: 16 amino acids. The CDR3, as DNA: TGTGCCAGCAGCTTGGGTAGTCTTGATCGTTCTCTAGGCTACACCTTC. Its translation: CASSLGSLDRSLGYTF.

The genes are TRBV4-2 and TRBJ2-7; 11 bases line up with TRBD2. Trimming took 3 bases from V and 0 from J; bases not matched to a gene: 7. In germline, CDR1 is LGHNA, CDR2 YNFKEQ. The CDR3 has 17 amino acids. The DNA of the CDR3 is TGTGCCAGCAGCCAGCACATAGCGGGGGGGAGCTCCTACGAGCAGTACTTC. Its protein product is CASSQHIAGGSSYEQYF.

The V call is TRBV4-1, the J call TRBJ1-1, with a possible D match to TRBD1 (5 bases). Per the germline V gene, CDR1 is MGHRA and CDR2 is YSYEKL. This CDR3 contains 16 residues. V dropped 0 bases and J dropped 5 bases, with 16 bases sitting between them. For the CDR3, the DNA is TGCGCCAGCAGCCAAGATATGGGCAGGGCCCGAACTGAAGCTTTCTTT. This sequence encodes CASSQDMGRARTEAFF.

This chain connects TRBV30 to TRBJ1-2; 7 nucleotides match TRBD1. The V gene's germline CDR1 is GTSNPN and CDR2 SVGIG (reference sequence). V gave up 1 base and J gave up 5 bases; unmatched junction bases: 10. This CDR3 region has 15 residues. CDR3 nucleotides: TGTGCCTGGAGTGGTCAAAGGACAGGACCTTATGGCTACACCTTC. This gives the protein CAWSGQRTGPYGYTF.

The genes are TRBV4-1 and TRBJ2-3; 9 positions agree with TRBD2. The junction had 10 bases not matched to a gene; V was cut back by 4 bases and J by 5 bases. Germline V lookup: CDR1 MGHRA, CDR2 YSYEKL. CDR3 size: 16 residues. CDR3 protein: CASSPRRGGAGDTQYF. As DNA, the CDR3 is TGCGCCAGCAGCCCTAGGCGGGGGGGAGCAGGAGATACGCAGTATTTT.

V usage is TRBV6-5 and J usage is TRBJ1-1, with no clear D. The ends were cut back, 6 bases at V and 0 bases at J, with 14 bases in the middle. The CDR3 runs to 15 residues. Germline V gene data show CDR1 as MNHEY and CDR2 as SVGAGI. The CDR3 bases are TGTGCCAGCAGCCCCAGAGGAACGATGAACACTGAAGCTTTCTTT. Protein sequence: CASSPRGTMNTEAFF.

The V gene is TRBV4-2, the J gene TRBJ2-3, with a tentative D call TRBD1 (5 bases). This CDR3 region has 16 residues. V shed 0 bases and J shed 2 bases, with 12 bases lying between them. The germline V gene encodes CDR1 LGHNA and CDR2 YNFKEQ. The CDR3 bases are TGTGCCAGCAGCCAAGAAATGCAGGGATTCACAGATACGCAGTATTTT. Translation: CASSQEMQGFTDTQYF.

The gene calls are TRBV28 and TRBJ2-5; TRBD1 matches 7 bases. The V gene's germline CDR1 is MDHEN and CDR2 SYDVKM. The CDR3 contains 18 residues. Losses at the gene ends were 0 bases for V and 2 bases for J; bases not matched to a gene: 12. In nucleotides, the CDR3 is TGTGCCAGCAGTTTATGGGGGCATGTTGGCAGGGGGCAAGAGACCCAGTACTTC. Its protein is CASSLWGHVGRGQETQYF.

The J gene is TRBJ1-4, the V gene TRBV7-5. TRBV7-5 is a pseudogene segment. The CDR3 consists of 15 residues. In DNA, the CDR3 is TGTGCCAGAAGCCCAGGATGGGGACCTAATGAAAAACTGTTTTTT. Residues: CARSPGWGPNEKLFF.

This sequence joins TRBV7-6 and TRBJ2-7, with a tentative D call TRBD1 (5 bases). The V end lost 1 base, the J end lost 4 bases, and 11 bases lay between the germline ends. The CDR3 runs 14 residues. Germline CDR1 and CDR2: SGHVS and FNYEAQ. The CDR3 loop reads CASSLEGEDYEQYF. CDR3 sequence (DNA): TGTGCCAGCAGCTTAGAAGGGGAAGATTACGAGCAGTACTTC.

V and J are TRBV9 and TRBJ1-5; D unresolved. Germline CDR1 reads SGDLS; CDR2 reads YYNGEE. V was pared by 3 bases and J by 1 base, with 11 bases between. CDR3 size: 15 residues. In DNA, the CDR3 is TGTGCCAGCAGCGGAGGGCTGGGAAGCAATCAGCCCCAGCATTTT. Translating gives CASSGGLGSNQPQHF.

The V call is TRBV7-9, the J call TRBJ2-1; D is undetermined. V lost 3 bases and J 9 bases, leaving 6 bases between the germline ends. The CDR3 has 11 amino acids. CDR1 is SEHNR and CDR2 is FQNEAQ in the germline V gene (reference sequence). CDR3 nucleotides: TGTGCCAGCAGCTTTAGTCGTGAGCAGTTCTTC. Its protein product is CASSFSREQFF. Based on the CDR3 plus reference TRBV7-9 and TRBJ2-1, the full variable domain is DTGVSQNPRHKITKRGQNVTFRCDPISEHNRLYWYRQTLGQGPEFLTYFQNEAQLEKSRLLSDRFSAERPKGSFSTLEIQRTEQGDSAMYLCASSFSREQFFGPGTRLTVL.

The rearrangement links TRBV5-1 to TRBJ1-6, with D possibly TRBD1 on 6 matching bases. Germline-derived CDR1 and CDR2 are SGHRS and YFSETQ. Between the trimmed V and J ends, which lost 0 bases and 14 bases, there was a span of 15 bases. CDR3 length equals 14 residues. CDR3 sequence reads: CASSLDRARSALHF. Written as DNA, the CDR3 is TGCGCCAGCAGCTTGGACAGGGCTAGGTCGGCCCTCCACTTT.

The chain carries TRBV5-1 and TRBJ2-5; 7 bases line up with TRBD2. The V gene end was trimmed by 2 bases and the J gene end by 5 bases; junction bases not matched to a gene: 15. The CDR3 has 17 residues. From germline, CDR1 is SGHRS and CDR2 YFSETQ. The CDR3 DNA reads TGCGCCAGCAGCTTAGGATCTAGCGGAAGGCCCCAGGAGACCCAGTACTTC. This gives the protein CASSLGSSGRPQETQYF.

The CDR3, as DNA: TGTGCCAGCAGTTTGTGGACAGGGGGTAGCAATCAGCCCCAGCATTTT. This gives the protein CASSLWTGGSNQPQHF. This rearrangement joins TRBV28 to TRBJ1-5, with 10 bases that match TRBD1. Germline V gives CDR1 MDHEN, CDR2 SYDVKM. The V gene end was trimmed by 3 bases and the J gene end by 0 bases; junction bases not matched to a gene: 2. This CDR3 comprises 16 residues.

This clone was found a few times. One junction end does not reproduce the germline sequence, and a read error may be involved. The chain is built from TRBV19 and TRBJ1-4; no reliable D call. The germline V gene encodes CDR1 LNHDA and CDR2 SQIVND (reference sequence). The CDR3 length is 11 residues. CDR3 DNA: TGTGCCAGTAGAAGTCCGGGCCGGGAGAACTTT. It is translated as CASRSPGRENF.

The chain uses TRBV4-3 and TRBJ2-7, with D unresolved. Trimming stripped 1 base from V and 3 bases from J, with 7 bases between. CDR1 is LGHNA and CDR2 is YSLEER in the germline V gene. This CDR3 is built from 13 residues. The CDR3 DNA reads as TGCGCCAGCAGCCAAGGTACAGACTACGAGCAGTACTTC. Encoded protein: CASSQGTDYEQYF.

This clone was counted a single time. This chain connects TRBV7-2 to TRBJ2-7; 8 nucleotides agree with TRBD2. Losses at the gene ends were 1 base for V and 4 bases for J; bases not matched to a gene: 9. The germline V gene has CDR1 SGHTA and CDR2 FQGNSA. The CDR3 is made up of 16 amino acids. CDR3 amino acids: CASSLGAAGVGYEQYF. CDR3 nucleotide sequence: TGTGCCAGCAGCTTAGGGGCAGCGGGGGTTGGGTACGAGCAGTACTTC.

This chain uses TRBV27 with TRBJ2-7; perhaps TRBD2 as D (5 bases). The CDR3 loop spans 18 amino acids. The V gene lost 5 bases and the J gene lost 0 bases, with 23 bases spanning the gap. Germline V gene data show CDR1 as MNHEY and CDR2 as SMNVEV (reference sequence). CDR3 amino acids: CASSPSSSGVSTSYEQYF. In DNA form, the CDR3 reads TGTGCCAGCAGTCCATCCTCGAGCGGAGTCAGTACCTCCTACGAGCAGTACTTC.

This clone is a singleton in its sample. The chain joins TRBV5-6 to TRBJ2-5; TRBD2 agrees at 7 bases. The germline V gene has CDR1 SGHDT and CDR2 YYEEEE. The trim removed 0 bases at V and 6 bases at J, leaving 5 bases unmatched. The CDR3 has 14 residues. The CDR3 spells CASSLGASGQTQYF. For the CDR3, the DNA is TGTGCCAGCAGCTTGGGCGCTAGCGGTCAGACCCAGTACTTC.

This clone occurred once. This rearrangement joins TRBV12-3 or TRBV12-4 to TRBJ2-1; D gene unclear. The CDR3 contains 13 residues. V was shortened by 7 bases and J by 7 bases, with 14 bases between the two germline ends. The CDR3 here is CASIRVEGNEQFF. The CDR3 nucleotides read TGTGCCAGCATAAGAGTAGAAGGGAATGAGCAGTTCTTC.